The rows below give T cell receptor beta chains drawn from one sample of a study of blood T cell repertoires in COVID-19. Only in-frame clones appear in the TCRdb table, and some are missing; sequencing was by immunoSEQ multiplex PCR. The table shows 25,000 to 35,000 clones, with around 72% occurring only once. Input material: peripheral blood. These receptors were obtained from a boy aged 2 to 10 with active or convalescent COVID-19. Each CDR3 is given with its conserved first and last residue. Fields, in order: clone size, J gene, V gene, D gene, CDR3 DNA, CDR3 protein. D genes are given only for firm matches. Size values are once, few and many counts, or a class for expanded clones, and some rows have none.

>.|TRBJ1-1|TRBV28|.
TGTGCCAGCAGCCAACGGGAAGGATGGGCTGAAGCTTTCTTT
CASSQREGWAEAFF
>few|TRBJ1-5|TRBV30|.
TGTGCCTGGAGCAGGAACCCCGGGAGTAGCAATCAGCCCCAGCATTTT
CAWSRNPGSSNQPQHF
>.|TRBJ2-1|TRBV18|.
TGTGCCAGCTCACCTGTTGGCGGGGTAGGGTCCTACAATGAGCAGTTCTTC
CASSPVGGVGSYNEQFF
>.|TRBJ1-3|TRBV7-9|.
TGTGCCAGCATACCGACAAGAACTGGAAACACCATATATTTT
CASIPTRTGNTIYF
>.|TRBJ1-3|TRBV3-1/TRBV3-2|TRBD1
TGTGCCAGCAGTGCAGGGGGCTCTGGAAACACCATATATTTT
CASSAGGSGNTIYF
>many|TRBJ2-3|TRBV9|TRBD2
TGTGCCAGCAGCGGTACTAGCGGGGGGTCTAGCACAGATACGCAGTATTTT
CASSGTSGGSSTDTQYF
>.|TRBJ2-1|TRBV11-2|TRBD2
TGTGCCAGCAGCTTAGATCTACTAGCGGGAGGTGAGCAGTTCTTC
CASSLDLLAGGEQFF
>once|TRBJ2-1|TRBV28|TRBD2
TGTGCCAGCAGTCACGGACTAGCGGGAACGCTCTTC
CASSHGLAGTLF
>.|TRBJ2-7|TRBV7-2|TRBD2
TGTGCCAGCAGCGCCTATGCCGGGACTAGATCTACCGAGCAGTACTTC
CASSAYAGTRSTEQYF
>.|TRBJ1-4|TRBV29-1|TRBD1
TGCAGCGTTGAAGAGCGAGGGGGCTCGCGTGAAAAACTGTTTTTT
CSVEERGGSREKLFF
>.|TRBJ2-7|TRBV7-2|TRBD2
TGTGCCAGCAGCTTAAGCGGGGAAGGTGGCGAGCAGTACTTC
CASSLSGEGGEQYF
>few|TRBJ2-1|TRBV18|.
TGTGCCAGCTCACGGACAGATGAGCAGTTCTTC
CASSRTDEQFF
>once|TRBJ2-3|TRBV11-3|TRBD2
TGTGCCAGCAGCTTACTCGCGGGGGGGCCCCGGGATACGCAGTATTTT
CASSLLAGGPRDTQYF
>few|TRBJ1-1|TRBV28|.
TGTGCCAGCACGCTCGGGGGGCAAAGGATTGCTGAAGCTTTCTTT
CASTLGGQRIAEAFF
>.|TRBJ1-5|TRBV12-3/TRBV12-4|.
TGTGCCAGCAGGGAGACAGGCAATCAGCCCCAGCATTTT
CASRETGNQPQHF
>.|TRBJ2-5|TRBV11-1|TRBD1
TGTGCCAGCAGCTCAGACAGGGGGCCCGAGACCCAGTACTTC
CASSSDRGPETQYF
>.|TRBJ2-1|TRBV6-6|.
TGTGCCAGCAGTTATCGGGTCGAGGGGCAGTTCTTC
CASSYRVEGQFF
>.|TRBJ1-4|TRBV12-3/TRBV12-4|.
TGTGCCACCCTGGGGGGTGAAAAACTGTTTTTT
CATLGGEKLFF
>.|TRBJ1-4|TRBV2|.
TGTGCCAGCAGGGGCGGGTTTACGCCTAATGAAAAACTGTTTTTT
CASRGGFTPNEKLFF
>.|TRBJ2-5|TRBV28|.
TGTGCCAGCAGTTTACGAGAGACCCAGTACTTC
CASSLRETQYF
>.|TRBJ2-1|TRBV7-2|TRBD2
TGTGCCAGCAGCTCCTCGGGACTAGGGGAGCGGTTCTTC
CASSSSGLGERFF
>.|TRBJ2-4|TRBV28|.
TGTGCCAGCAGAGTAGCCTCAAAGAAAAACATTCAGTACTTC
CASRVASKKNIQYF
>.|TRBJ2-5|TRBV6-2/TRBV6-3|TRBD1
TGTGCCAGCAGTGTGGGACAGATAGTTCGAGAGACCCAGTACTTC
CASSVGQIVRETQYF
>.|TRBJ2-1|TRBV11-2|.
TGTGCCAGCAGCCTGGCGGGGTTGGGGTTTCATGAGCAGTTCTTC
CASSLAGLGFHEQFF
>.|TRBJ2-1|TRBV10-1|TRBD2
TGCGCCAGCAGTGCCATCGGACTAGCGGGAAATGAGCAGTTCTTC
CASSAIGLAGNEQFF
>.|TRBJ2-1|TRBV9|.
TGTGCCAGCAGCGTTCCGGGTCGGAATGAGCAGTTCTTC
CASSVPGRNEQFF